This T cell receptor beta chain was profiled in a study of T cell clonality in common variable immunodeficiency. General observations from the study: In common variable immunodeficiency, TCR beta chains reportedly carried fewer deletions and N-nucleotide insertions. Repertoire-complication correlations in CVID were limited by patient heterogeneity.

The CDR3 totals 16 residues. Trimming took 3 bases from V and 3 from J; bases not matched to a gene: 4. Germline loops: CDR1 LGHNA, CDR2 YNFKEQ. This clone came up many times. As yet, its antigen is unknown. The read falls 3 residues short of the CDR3 end, and the missing part is taken from the germline J gene. Data came from immunoSEQ multiplex PCR; TCRdb stores just in-frame clones and leaves some out. Singletons are absent from the sample, which has 40,000 to 65,000 clones. Most patients and controls had Caucasian heritage. Heparinized whole blood, about 5 to 8.5 ml, came from each donor. The origin of this receptor is a person between 18 and 70 years old in good health. The chain uses TRBV4-2 and TRBJ2-7, with 14 bases fitting TRBD2. The sample consisted of peripheral blood mononuclear cells. CDR3 amino acids: CASSHRTSGRFYEQYF. Incomplete CDR3 DNA: TGTGCCAGCAGCCACAGGACTAGCGGGAGGTTCTACGAG.